The following is a T cell receptor (beta chain) sequence with its context. The antigen is unknown. The CDR3 length is 15 residues. Germline assignment: CDR1 MGHRA and CDR2 YSYEKL. V was shortened by 0 bases and J by 5 bases, with 13 bases between the two germline ends. These data originate in a study of cytomegalovirus exposure and HLA in healthy donors. Across the whole study: The same platform as the roughly 700 first-cohort repertoires was used for the 120 validation repertoires, a later analysis reported.

The assay was immunoSEQ multiplex PCR, and TCRdb's table has in-frame clones only and misses some. The sample shows 250,000 to 350,000 clones, approximately 86% of them seen only once. Overall study results and limits: Reported results showed that the classifier diagnosed cytomegalovirus status with high specificity and sensitivity. There were some public TCRs occurring in many donors, but most TCR sequences were rare.

The chain carries TRBV4-1 and TRBJ1-2; no firm D call. The sequenced sample consisted of PBMCs. This TCR came from a young woman in good health and CMV-seropositive. CDR3 DNA sequence: TGCGCCAGCAGCCAAGATATAGAACAGAATTATGGCTACACCTTC. Translating it yields CASSQDIEQNYGYTF.